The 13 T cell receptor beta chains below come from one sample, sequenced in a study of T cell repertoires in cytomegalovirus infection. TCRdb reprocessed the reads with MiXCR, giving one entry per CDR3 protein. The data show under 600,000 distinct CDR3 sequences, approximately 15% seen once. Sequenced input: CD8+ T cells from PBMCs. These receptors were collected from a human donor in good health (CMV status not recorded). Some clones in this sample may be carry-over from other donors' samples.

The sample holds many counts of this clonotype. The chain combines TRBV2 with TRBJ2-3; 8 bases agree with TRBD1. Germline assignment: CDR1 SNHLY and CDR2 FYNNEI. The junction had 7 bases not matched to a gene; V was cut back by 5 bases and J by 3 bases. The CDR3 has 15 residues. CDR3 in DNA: TGTGCCAGCAGTCCTTTGACAGGGGAGACAGATACGCAGTATTTT. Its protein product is CASSPLTGETDTQYF.

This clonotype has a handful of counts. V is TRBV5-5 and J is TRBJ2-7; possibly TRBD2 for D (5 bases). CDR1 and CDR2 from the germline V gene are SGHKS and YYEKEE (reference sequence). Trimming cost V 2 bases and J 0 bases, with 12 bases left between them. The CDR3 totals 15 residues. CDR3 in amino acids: CASSFGEGSSYEQYF. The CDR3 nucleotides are TGTGCCAGCAGCTTCGGGGAAGGGAGCTCCTACGAGCAGTACTTC.

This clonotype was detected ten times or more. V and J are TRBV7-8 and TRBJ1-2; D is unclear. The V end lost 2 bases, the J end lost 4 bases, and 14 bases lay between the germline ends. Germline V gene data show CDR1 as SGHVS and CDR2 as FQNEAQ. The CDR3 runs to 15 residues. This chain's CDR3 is CASSLKAAAGYGYTF. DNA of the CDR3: TGTGCCAGCAGCTTAAAAGCCGCAGCCGGCTATGGCTACACCTTC.

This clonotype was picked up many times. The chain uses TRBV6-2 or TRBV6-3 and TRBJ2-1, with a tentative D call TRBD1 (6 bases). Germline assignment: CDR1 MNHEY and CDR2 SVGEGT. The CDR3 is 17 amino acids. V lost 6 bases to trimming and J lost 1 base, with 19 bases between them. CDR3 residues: CASRVTGRSGSYNEQFF. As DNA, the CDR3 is TGTGCCAGCAGAGTAACAGGGAGATCGGGGTCCTACAATGAGCAGTTCTTC.

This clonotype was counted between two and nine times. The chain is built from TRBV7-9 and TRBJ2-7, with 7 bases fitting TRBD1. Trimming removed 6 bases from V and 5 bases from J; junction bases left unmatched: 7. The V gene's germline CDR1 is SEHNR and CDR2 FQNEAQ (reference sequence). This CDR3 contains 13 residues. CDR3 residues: CASRKGAGHEQYF. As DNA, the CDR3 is TGTGCCAGCAGGAAGGGGGCAGGCCACGAGCAGTACTTC.

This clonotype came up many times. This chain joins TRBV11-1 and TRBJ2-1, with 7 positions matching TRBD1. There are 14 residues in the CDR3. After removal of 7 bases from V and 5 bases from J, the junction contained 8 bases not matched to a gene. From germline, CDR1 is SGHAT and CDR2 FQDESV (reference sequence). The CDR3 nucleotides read TGTGCCAGCATCCCAGGGGGTCGGAACAATGAGCAGTTCTTC. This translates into CASIPGGRNNEQFF.

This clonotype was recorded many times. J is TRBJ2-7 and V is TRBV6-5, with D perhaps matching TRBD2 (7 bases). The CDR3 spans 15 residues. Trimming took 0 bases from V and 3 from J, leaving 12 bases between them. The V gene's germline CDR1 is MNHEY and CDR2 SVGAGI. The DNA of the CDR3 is TGTGCCAGCAGTTACTCAGGGGGGGGCGACTACGAGCAGTACTTC. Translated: CASSYSGGGDYEQYF.

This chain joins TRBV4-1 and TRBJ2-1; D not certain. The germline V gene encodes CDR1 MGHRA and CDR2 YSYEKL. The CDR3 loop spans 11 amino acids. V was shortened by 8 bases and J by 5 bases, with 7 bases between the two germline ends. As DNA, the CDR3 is TGCGCCAGCTGTGATAACAATGAGCAGTTCTTC. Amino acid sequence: CASCDNNEQFF.

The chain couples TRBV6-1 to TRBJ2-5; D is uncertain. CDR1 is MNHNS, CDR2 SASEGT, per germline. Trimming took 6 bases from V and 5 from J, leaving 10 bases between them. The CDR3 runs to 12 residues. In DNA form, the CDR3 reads TGTGCCAGCAGATACCCCGGGGAGACCCAGTACTTC. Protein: CASRYPGETQYF.

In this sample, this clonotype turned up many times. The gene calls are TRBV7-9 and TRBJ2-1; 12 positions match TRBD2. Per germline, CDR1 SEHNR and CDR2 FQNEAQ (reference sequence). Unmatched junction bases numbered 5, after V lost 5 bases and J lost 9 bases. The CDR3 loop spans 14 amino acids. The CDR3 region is CASSLTSGGGEQFF. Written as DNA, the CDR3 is TGTGCCAGCAGCCTGACTAGCGGGGGAGGTGAGCAGTTCTTC.

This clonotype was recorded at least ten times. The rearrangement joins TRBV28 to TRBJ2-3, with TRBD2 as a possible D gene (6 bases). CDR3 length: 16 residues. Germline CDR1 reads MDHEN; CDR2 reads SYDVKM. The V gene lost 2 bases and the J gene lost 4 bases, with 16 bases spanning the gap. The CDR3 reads CASSLVAEALSDTQYF. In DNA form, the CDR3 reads TGTGCCAGCAGTTTAGTAGCGGAGGCCCTTTCAGATACGCAGTATTTT.

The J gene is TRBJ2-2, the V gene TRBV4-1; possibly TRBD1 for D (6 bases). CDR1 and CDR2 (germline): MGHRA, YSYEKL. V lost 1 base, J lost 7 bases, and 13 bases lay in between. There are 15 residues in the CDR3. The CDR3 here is CASSQAQGYVGELFF. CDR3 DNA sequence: TGCGCCAGCAGCCAAGCTCAGGGGTATGTCGGGGAGCTGTTTTTT.

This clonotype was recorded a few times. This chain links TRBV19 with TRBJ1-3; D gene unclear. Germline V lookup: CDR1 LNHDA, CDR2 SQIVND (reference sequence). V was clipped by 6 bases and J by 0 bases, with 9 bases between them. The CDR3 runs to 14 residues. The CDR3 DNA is TGTGCCAGTAGCAAACAGAGCTCTGGAAACACCATATATTTT. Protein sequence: CASSKQSSGNTIYF.